This T cell receptor (beta chain) was obtained from a study of blood T cell repertoires in COVID-19. About the research overall: Acute and convalescent COVID-19 specimens originated in the United States, Italy and Spain.

Seattle's enrolled individuals joined amid active infection and were then monitored longitudinally. Original analysis: Estimates of nucleated cell counts were drawn from the amplification of reference gene primers. Clones were sequenced by immunoSEQ multiplex PCR, and TCRdb holds only the in-frame ones, with some missing. V and J calls plus clone size are reproduced from that table; the DNA served to infer D and trimming. Of 250,000 to 350,000 clones listed, about 90% are singletons. Per the germline V gene, CDR1 is MRHNA and CDR2 is SNTAGT. The V gene end was trimmed by 8 bases and the J gene end by 2 bases; junction bases not matched to a gene: 9. The CDR3 is made up of 15 amino acids.

The chain links TRBV6-4 to TRBJ1-2; TRBD1 agrees at 9 bases. The sequence was obtained from a woman between 25 and 40 years old with COVID-19, enrolled during active disease. The material sequenced was peripheral blood. The CDR3 DNA reads TGTGCCAGCCAACAAACCGGGACAGGGAACTATGGCTACACCTTC. Its translation is CASQQTGTGNYGYTF.